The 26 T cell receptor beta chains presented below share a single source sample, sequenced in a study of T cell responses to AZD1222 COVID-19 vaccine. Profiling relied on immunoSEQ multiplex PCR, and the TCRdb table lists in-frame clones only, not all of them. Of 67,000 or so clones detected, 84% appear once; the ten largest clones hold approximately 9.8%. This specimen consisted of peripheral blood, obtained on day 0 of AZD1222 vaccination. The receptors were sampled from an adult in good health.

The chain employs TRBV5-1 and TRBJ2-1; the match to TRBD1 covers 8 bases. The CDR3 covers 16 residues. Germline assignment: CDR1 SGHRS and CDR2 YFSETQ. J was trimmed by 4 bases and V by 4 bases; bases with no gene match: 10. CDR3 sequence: CASSGGTGSLYNEQFF. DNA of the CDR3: TGCGCCAGCAGCGGGGGGACAGGTTCCCTTTACAATGAGCAGTTCTTC.

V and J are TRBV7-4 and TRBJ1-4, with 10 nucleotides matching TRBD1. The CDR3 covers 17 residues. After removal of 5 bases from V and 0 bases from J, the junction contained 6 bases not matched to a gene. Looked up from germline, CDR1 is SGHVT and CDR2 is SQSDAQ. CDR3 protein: CASSATGGFATNEKLFF. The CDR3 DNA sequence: TGTGCCAGCAGCGCGACAGGGGGCTTTGCAACTAATGAAAAACTGTTTTTT.

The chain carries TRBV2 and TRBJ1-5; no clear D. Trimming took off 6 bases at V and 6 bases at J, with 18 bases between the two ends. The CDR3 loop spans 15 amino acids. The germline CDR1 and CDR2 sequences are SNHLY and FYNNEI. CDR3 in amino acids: CASRPGSAPTQPQHF. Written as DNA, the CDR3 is TGTGCCAGCAGGCCCGGGTCGGCCCCTACTCAGCCCCAGCATTTT.

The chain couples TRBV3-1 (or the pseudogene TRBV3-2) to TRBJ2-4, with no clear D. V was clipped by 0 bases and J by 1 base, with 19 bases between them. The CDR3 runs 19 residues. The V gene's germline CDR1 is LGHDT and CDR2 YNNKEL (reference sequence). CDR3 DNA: TGTGCCAGCAGCCAAGAACTTCCTATTGAGATTATGGCCAAAAACATTCAGTACTTC. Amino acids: CASSQELPIEIMAKNIQYF.

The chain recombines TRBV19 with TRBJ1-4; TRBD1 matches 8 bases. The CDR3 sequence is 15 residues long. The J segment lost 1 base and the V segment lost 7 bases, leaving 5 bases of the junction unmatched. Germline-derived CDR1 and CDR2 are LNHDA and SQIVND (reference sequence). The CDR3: CASKSTGGTNEKLFF. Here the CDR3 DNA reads TGTGCCAGTAAATCAACAGGGGGAACTAATGAAAAACTGTTTTTT.

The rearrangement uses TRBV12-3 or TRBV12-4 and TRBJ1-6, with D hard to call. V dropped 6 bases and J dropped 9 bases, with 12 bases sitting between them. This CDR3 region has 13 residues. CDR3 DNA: TGTGCCAGCAGCCTATTCCCTTCTTCACCCCTCCACTTT. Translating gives CASSLFPSSPLHF.

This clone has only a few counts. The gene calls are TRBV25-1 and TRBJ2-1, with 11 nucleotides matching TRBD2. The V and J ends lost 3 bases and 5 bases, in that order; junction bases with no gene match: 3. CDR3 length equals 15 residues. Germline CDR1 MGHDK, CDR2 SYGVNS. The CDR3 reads CASSDLAGGDNEQFF. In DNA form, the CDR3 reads TGTGCCAGCAGTGACTTAGCGGGGGGGGACAATGAGCAGTTCTTC. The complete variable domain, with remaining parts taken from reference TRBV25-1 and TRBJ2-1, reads EADIYQTPRYLVIGTGKKITLECSQTMGHDKMYWYQQDPGMELHLIHYSYGVNSTEKGDLSSESTVSRIRTEHFPLTLESARPSHTSQYLCASSDLAGGDNEQFFGPGTRLTVL.

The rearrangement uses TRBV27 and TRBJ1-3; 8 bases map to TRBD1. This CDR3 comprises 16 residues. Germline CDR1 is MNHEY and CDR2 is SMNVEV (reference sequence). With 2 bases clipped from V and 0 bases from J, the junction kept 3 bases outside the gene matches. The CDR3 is CASSLNRGYSGNTIYF. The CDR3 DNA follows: TGTGCCAGCAGTTTAAACAGGGGGTACTCTGGAAACACCATATATTTT.

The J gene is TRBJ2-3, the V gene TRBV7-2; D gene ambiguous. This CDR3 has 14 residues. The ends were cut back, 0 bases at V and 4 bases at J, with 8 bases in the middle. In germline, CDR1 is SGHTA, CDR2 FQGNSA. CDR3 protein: CASSLASSPDTQYF. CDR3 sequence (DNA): TGTGCCAGCAGCTTAGCGTCCTCCCCAGATACGCAGTATTTT.

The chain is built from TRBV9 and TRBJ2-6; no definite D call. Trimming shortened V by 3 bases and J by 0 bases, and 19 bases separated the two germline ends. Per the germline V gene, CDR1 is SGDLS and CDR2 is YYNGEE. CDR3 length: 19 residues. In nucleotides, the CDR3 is TGTGCCAGCAGCGACCCCCTCCGGGTTCACCCCTCTGGGGCCAACGTCCTGACTTTC. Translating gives CASSDPLRVHPSGANVLTF.

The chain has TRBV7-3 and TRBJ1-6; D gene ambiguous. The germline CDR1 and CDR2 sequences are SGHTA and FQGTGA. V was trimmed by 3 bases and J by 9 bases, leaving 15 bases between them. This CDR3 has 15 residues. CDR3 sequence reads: CASSFVAGWGSPLHF. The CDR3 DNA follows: TGTGCCAGCAGCTTCGTCGCGGGGTGGGGTTCACCCCTCCACTTT.

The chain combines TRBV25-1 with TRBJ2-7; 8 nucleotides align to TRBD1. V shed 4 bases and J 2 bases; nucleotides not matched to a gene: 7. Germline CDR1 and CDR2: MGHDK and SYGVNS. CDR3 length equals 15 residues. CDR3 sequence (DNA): TGTGCCAGCAGTGGAGGACCGGGACAGGCCTACGAGCAGTACTTC. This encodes CASSGGPGQAYEQYF.

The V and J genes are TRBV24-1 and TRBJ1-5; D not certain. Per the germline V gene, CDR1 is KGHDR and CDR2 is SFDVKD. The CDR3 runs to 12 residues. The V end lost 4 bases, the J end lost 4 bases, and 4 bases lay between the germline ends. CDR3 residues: CATSEGNQPQHF. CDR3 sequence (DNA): TGTGCCACCAGTGAGGGAAATCAGCCCCAGCATTTT.

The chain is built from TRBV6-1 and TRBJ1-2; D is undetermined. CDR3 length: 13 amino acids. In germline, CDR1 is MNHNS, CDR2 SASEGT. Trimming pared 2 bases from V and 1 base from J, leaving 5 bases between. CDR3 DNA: TGTGCCAGCAGTGAAACCGATAACTATGGCTACACCTTC. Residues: CASSETDNYGYTF.

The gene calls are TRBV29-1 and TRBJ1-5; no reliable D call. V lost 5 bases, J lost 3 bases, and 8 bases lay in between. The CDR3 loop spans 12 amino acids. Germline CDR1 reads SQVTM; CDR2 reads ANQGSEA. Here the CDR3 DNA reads TGCAGCGTTCAATATCCCAATCAGCCCCAGCATTTT. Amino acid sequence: CSVQYPNQPQHF. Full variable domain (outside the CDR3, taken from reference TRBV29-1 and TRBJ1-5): SAVISQKPSRDICQRGTSLTIQCQVDSQVTMMFWYRQQPGQSLTLIATANQGSEATYESGFVIDKFPISRPNLTFSTLTVSNMSPEDSSIYLCSVQYPNQPQHFGDGTRLSIL.

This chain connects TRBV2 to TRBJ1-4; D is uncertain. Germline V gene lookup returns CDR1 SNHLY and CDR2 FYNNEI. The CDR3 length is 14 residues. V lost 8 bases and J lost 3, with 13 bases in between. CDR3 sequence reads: CASGGRTANEKLFF. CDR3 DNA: TGTGCCAGCGGAGGCCGGACGGCTAATGAAAAACTGTTTTTT.

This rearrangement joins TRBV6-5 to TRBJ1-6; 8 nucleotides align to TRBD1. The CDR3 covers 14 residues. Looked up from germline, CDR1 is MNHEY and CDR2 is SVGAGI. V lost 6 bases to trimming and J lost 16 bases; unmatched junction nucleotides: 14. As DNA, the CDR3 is TGTGCCAGCAGGCCACGGACAGGGAGTAGAGAGCTCCACTTT. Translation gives CASRPRTGSRELHF.

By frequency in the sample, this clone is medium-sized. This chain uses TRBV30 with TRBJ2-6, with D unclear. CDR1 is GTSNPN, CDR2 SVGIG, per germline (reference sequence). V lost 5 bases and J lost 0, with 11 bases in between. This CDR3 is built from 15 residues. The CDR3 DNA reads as TGTGCCTGGGAACCGCTTGCCTCTGGGGCCAACGTCCTGACTTTC. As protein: CAWEPLASGANVLTF.

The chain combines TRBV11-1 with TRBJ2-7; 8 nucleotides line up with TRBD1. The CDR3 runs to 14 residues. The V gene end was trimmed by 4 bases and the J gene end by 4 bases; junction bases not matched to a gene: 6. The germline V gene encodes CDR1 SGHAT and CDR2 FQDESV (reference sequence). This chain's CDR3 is CASSYLTGGYEQYF. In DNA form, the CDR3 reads TGTGCCAGCAGCTACCTCACAGGGGGATACGAGCAGTACTTC. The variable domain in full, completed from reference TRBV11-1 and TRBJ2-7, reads EAEVAQSPRYKITEKSQAVAFWCDPISGHATLYWYRQILGQGPELLVQFQDESVVDDSQLPKDRFSAERLKGVDSTLKIQPAELGDSAMYLCASSYLTGGYEQYFGPGTRLTVT.

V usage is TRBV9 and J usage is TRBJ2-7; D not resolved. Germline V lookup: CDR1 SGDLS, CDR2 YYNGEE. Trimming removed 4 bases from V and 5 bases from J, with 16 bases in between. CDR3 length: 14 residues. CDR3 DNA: TGTGCCAGCAGCCCGAGCCCCGTGCAAGACGAGCAGTACTTC. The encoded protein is CASSPSPVQDEQYF.

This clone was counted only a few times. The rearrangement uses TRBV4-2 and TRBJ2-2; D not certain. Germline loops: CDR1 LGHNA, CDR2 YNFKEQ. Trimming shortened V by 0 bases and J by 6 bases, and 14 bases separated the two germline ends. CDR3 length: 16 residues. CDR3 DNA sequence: TGTGCCAGCAGCCAAGATTCCTCTGTCCGCCCCGGGGAGCTGTTTTTT. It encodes CASSQDSSVRPGELFF.

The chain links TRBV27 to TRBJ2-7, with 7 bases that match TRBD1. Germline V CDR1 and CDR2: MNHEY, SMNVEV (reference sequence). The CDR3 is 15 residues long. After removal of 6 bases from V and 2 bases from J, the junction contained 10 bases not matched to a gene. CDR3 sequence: CASRRTGTVTYEQYF. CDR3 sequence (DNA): TGTGCCAGCAGGAGAACCGGGACAGTTACCTACGAGCAGTACTTC.

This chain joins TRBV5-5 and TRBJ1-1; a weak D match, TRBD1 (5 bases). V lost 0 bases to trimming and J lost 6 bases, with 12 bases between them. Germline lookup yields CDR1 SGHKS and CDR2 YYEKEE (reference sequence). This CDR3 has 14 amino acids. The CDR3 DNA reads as TGTGCCAGCAGCTTGGACCCAGGGATGGCTGAAGCTTTCTTT. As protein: CASSLDPGMAEAFF.

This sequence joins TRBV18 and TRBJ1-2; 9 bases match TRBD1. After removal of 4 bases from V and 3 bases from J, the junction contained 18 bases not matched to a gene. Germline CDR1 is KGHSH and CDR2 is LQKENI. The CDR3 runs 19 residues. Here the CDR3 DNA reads TGTGCCAGCTCACTGCTTGTACCCGTCCGGGACAGGGATCACTATGGCTACACCTTC. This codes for CASSLLVPVRDRDHYGYTF.

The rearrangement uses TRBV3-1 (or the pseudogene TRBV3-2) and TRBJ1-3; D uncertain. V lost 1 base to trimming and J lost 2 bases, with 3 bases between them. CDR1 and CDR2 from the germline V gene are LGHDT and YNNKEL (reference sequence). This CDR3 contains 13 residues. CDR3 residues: CASSQGTGNTIYF. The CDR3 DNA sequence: TGTGCCAGCAGCCAAGGGACTGGAAACACCATATATTTT.

This CDR3 reads CASSEQGQGTEAFF. CDR3 in DNA: TGTGCCAGCAGTGAACAGGGGCAGGGCACTGAAGCTTTCTTT. The chain couples TRBV6-1 to TRBJ1-1; weak D call: TRBD1 (6 bases). The CDR3 length is 14 residues. The V gene's germline CDR1 is MNHNS and CDR2 SASEGT. Trimming took 2 bases from V and 4 from J, leaving 11 bases between them.